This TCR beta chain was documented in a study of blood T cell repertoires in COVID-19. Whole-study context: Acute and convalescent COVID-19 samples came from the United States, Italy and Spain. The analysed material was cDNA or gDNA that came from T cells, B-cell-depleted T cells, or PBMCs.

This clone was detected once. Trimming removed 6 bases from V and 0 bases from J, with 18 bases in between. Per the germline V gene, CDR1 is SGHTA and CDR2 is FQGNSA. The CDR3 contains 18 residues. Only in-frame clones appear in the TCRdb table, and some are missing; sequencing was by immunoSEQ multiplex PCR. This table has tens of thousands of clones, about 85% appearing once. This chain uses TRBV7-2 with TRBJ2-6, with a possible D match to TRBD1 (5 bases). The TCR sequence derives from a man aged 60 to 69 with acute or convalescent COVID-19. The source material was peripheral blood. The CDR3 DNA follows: TGTGCCAGCAGGGAAAACAGGCGGACCTCCTCTGGGGCCAACGTCCTGACTTTC. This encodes CASRENRRTSSGANVLTF.